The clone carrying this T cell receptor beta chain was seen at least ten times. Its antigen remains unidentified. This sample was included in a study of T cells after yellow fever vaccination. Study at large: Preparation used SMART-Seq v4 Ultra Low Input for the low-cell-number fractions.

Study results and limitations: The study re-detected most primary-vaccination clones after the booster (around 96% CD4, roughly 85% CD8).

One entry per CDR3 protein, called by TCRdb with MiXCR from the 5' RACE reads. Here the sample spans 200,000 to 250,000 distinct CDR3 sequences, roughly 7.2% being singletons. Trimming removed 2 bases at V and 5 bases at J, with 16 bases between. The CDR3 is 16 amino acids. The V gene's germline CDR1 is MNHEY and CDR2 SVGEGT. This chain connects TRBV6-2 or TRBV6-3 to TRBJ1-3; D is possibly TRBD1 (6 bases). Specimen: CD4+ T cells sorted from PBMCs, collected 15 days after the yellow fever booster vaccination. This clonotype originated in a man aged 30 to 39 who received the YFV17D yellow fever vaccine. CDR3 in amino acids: CASSYRPRGGRNTIYF. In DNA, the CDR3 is TGTGCCAGCAGTTACCGGCCCAGGGGTGGACGAAACACCATATATTTT.